The T cell receptor beta chain under discussion was sequenced for a study of glioma-infiltrating T cells after dendritic cell vaccination. Per the germline V gene, CDR1 is LNHNV and CDR2 is YYDKDF (reference sequence). V was clipped by 0 bases and J by 1 base, with 10 bases between them. CDR3 size: 15 residues. Primers: 60 V beta forward and 13 J beta reverse. Generated by immunoSEQ multiplex PCR, the TCRdb table keeps only in-frame clones and is missing some. The data show about 46,000 clones, roughly 90% seen once. Stated time point: after dendritic cell vaccination, including at tumor progression/relapse.

Sequences were derived from blood, sampled after dendritic cell vaccination. This clonotype was sampled from a human donor with glioblastoma. The rearrangement joins TRBV15 to TRBJ2-7, with no clear D. CDR3 sequence reads: CATSRDPQKSYEQYF. The CDR3 bases are TGTGCCACCAGCAGAGATCCCCAGAAGTCCTACGAGCAGTACTTC. Filled out from reference TRBV15 and TRBJ2-7, the complete variable domain reads DAMVIQNPRYQVTQFGKPVTLSCSQTLNHNVMYWYQQKSSQAPKLLFHYYDKDFNNEADTPDNFQSRRPNTSFCFLDIRSPGLGDTAMYLCATSRDPQKSYEQYFGPGTRLTVT.